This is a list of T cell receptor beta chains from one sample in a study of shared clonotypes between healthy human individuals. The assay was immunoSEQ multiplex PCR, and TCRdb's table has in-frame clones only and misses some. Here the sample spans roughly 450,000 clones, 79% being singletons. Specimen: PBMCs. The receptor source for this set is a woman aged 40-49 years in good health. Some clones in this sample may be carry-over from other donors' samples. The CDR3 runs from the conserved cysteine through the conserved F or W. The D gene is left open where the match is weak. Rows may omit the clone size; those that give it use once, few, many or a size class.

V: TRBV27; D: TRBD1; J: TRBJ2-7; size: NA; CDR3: CASSLQGAGYEQYF; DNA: TGTGCCAGCAGTTTGCAGGGGGCGGGGTACGAGCAGTACTTC
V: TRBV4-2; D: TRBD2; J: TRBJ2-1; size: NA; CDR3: CASSQVVLAGVNEQFF; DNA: TGTGCCAGCAGCCAAGTAGTACTAGCGGGAGTCAATGAGCAGTTCTTC
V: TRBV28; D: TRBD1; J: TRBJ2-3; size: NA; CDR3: CASSFPQGDMTDTQYF; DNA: TGTGCCAGCAGTTTCCCACAGGGGGATATGACAGATACGCAGTATTTT
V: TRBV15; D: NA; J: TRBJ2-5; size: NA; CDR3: CATSRGTSEKTQYF; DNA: TGTGCCACCAGCAGAGGTACTAGTGAGAAGACCCAGTACTTC
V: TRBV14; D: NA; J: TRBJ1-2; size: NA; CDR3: CASSRGRQVPYGYTF; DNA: TGTGCCAGCAGCCGAGGACGACAGGTTCCCTATGGCTACACCTTC
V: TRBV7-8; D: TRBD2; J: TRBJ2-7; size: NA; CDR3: CASSLGYPGLAGGPGSYEQYF; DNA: TGTGCCAGCAGCTTAGGTTATCCGGGACTAGCGGGAGGTCCGGGTTCCTACGAGCAGTACTTC
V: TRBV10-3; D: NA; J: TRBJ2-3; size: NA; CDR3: CAISVDSPPDTQYF; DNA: TGTGCCATCAGCGTGGACTCCCCGCCAGATACGCAGTATTTT
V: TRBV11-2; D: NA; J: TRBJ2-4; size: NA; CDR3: CASSYGHIQYF; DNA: TGTGCCAGCAGCTACGGCCACATTCAGTACTTC
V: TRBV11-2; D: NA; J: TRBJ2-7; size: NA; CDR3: CASSSQTKQYF; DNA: TGTGCCAGCAGCTCCCAGACGAAGCAGTACTTC
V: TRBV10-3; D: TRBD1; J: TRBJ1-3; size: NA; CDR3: CATDRGPGNTIYF; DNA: TGTGCCACGGACAGGGGGCCTGGAAACACCATATATTTT
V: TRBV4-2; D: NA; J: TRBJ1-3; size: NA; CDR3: CASSQEGPGSGNTIYF; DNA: TGTGCCAGCAGCCAGGAAGGACCAGGCTCTGGAAACACCATATATTTT
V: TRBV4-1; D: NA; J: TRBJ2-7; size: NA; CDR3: CASSQDYHLPTGEQYF; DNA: TGCGCCAGCAGCCAAGATTATCACCTACCAACGGGCGAGCAGTACTTC
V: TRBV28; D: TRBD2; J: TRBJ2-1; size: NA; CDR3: CASSSTSGSWSYNEQFF; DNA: TGTGCCAGCAGCTCGACTAGCGGGAGTTGGTCCTACAATGAGCAGTTCTTC
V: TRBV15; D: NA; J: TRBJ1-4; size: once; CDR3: CATSRPRALGEKLFF; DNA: TGTGCCACCAGCAGACCTCGGGCCTTGGGGGAAAAACTGTTTTTT
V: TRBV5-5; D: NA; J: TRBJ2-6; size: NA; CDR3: CASTLGATGANVLTF; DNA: TGTGCCAGCACCCTTGGGGCGACTGGGGCCAACGTCCTGACTTTC
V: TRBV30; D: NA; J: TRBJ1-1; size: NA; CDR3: CAWTAGLNTEAFF; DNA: TGTGCCTGGACGGCAGGCTTGAACACTGAAGCTTTCTTT
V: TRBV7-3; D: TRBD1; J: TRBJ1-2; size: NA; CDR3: CASNDPGQDPGGAYGYTF; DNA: TGTGCCAGCAACGATCCTGGACAGGACCCTGGTGGGGCCTATGGCTACACCTTC
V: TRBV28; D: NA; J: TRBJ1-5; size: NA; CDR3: CASSFGQRGGGGNQPQHF; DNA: TGTGCCAGCAGTTTCGGGCAGAGGGGTGGTGGGGGCAATCAGCCCCAGCATTTT
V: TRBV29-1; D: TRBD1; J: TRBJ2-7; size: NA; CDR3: CSAGKGAASSYEQYF; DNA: TGCAGCGCTGGCAAGGGGGCAGCCAGCTCCTACGAGCAGTACTTC
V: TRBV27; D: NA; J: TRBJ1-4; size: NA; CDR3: CASSLQGGHEKLFF; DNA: TGTGCCAGCAGTTTACAGGGAGGACATGAAAAACTGTTTTTT
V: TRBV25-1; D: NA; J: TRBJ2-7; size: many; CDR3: CASSELRGRFYEQYF; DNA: TGTGCCAGCAGTGAATTGCGGGGGCGCTTCTACGAGCAGTACTTC
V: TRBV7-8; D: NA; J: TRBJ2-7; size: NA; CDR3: CASSILGRDYEQYF; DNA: TGTGCCAGCAGCATCCTGGGGCGAGATTACGAGCAGTACTTC
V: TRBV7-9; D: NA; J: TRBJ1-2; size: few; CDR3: CASSTDSVPVGYTF; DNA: TGTGCCAGCAGCACGGACAGTGTTCCTGTTGGCTACACCTTC
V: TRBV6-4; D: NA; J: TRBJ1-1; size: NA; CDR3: CASRKDRQDTEAFF; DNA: TGTGCCAGCAGAAAGGACAGACAGGACACTGAAGCTTTCTTT
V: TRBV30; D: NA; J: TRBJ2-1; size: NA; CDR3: CAWSPGTSWSDEQFF; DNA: TGTGCCTGGAGCCCCGGCACTAGCTGGAGCGATGAGCAGTTCTTC
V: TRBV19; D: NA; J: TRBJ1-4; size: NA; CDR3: CASSQGLAGGPVEKLFF; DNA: TGTGCCAGTAGTCAAGGACTAGCGGGAGGGCCGGTTGAAAAACTGTTTTTT
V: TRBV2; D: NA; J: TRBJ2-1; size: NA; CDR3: CASSERDGEQFF; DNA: TGTGCCAGCAGCGAACGGGACGGTGAGCAGTTCTTC
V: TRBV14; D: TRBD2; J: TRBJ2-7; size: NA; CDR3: CASSQVAGGYEQYF; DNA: TGTGCCAGCAGCCAAGTAGCGGGGGGATACGAGCAGTACTTC
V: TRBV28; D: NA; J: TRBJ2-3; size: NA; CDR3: CASSSLAGDTQYF; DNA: TGTGCCAGCAGTTCCTTAGCAGGCGATACGCAGTATTTT
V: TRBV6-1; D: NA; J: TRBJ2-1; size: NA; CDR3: CASSEGSLSYNEQFF; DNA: TGTGCCAGCAGTGAAGGGAGCCTTTCCTACAATGAGCAGTTCTTC
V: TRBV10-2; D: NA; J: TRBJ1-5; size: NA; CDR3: CASSESTGNQPQHF; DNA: TGCGCCAGCAGTGAGTCGACGGGGAATCAGCCCCAGCATTTT
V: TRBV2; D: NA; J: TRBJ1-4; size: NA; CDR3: CASTRENEKLFF; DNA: TGTGCCAGCACCAGAGAAAATGAAAAGCTGTTTTTT
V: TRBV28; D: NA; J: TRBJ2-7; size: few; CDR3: CASSLRPPIHEQYF; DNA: TGTGCCAGCAGTTTAAGGCCCCCCATCCACGAGCAGTACTTC
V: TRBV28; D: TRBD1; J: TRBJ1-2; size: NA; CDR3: CASQGAVYGYTF; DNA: TGTGCCAGTCAGGGGGCGGTCTATGGCTACACCTTC
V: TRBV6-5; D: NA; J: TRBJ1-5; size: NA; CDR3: CASSYARGRQPQHF; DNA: TGTGCCAGCAGTTACGCTAGGGGGAGACAGCCCCAGCATTTT
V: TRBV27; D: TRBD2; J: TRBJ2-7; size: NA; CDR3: CASSMGLAGGLVSYEQYF; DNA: TGTGCCAGCAGTATGGGACTAGCGGGTGGCCTAGTTTCCTACGAGCAGTACTTC
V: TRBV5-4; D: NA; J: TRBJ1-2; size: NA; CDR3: CASRRGGEGYGYTF; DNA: TGTGCCAGCAGGCGCGGGGGGGAGGGCTATGGCTACACCTTC
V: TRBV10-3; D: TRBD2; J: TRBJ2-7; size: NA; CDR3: CAISDTSGNSYEQYF; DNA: TGTGCCATCAGTGACACTAGCGGAAACTCCTACGAGCAGTACTTC
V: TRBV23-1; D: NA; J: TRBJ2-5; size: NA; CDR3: CASSQSGGRVGFQETQYF; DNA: TGCGCCAGCAGTCAATCCGGCGGCAGGGTAGGTTTCCAAGAGACCCAGTACTTC
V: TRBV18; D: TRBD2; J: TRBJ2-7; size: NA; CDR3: CASRNPRGRSYYEQYF; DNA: TGTGCCAGCCGAAACCCCCGCGGGAGGAGCTACTACGAGCAGTACTTC
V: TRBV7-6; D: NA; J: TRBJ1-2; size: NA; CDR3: CASSPETGNYGYTF; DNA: TGTGCCAGCAGCCCGGAAACTGGGAACTATGGCTACACCTTC
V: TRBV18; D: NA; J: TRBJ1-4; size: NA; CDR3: CASSQRGERGEKLFF; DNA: TGTGCCAGCTCACAACGGGGCGAGAGGGGTGAAAAACTGTTTTTT
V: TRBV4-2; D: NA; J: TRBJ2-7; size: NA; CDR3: CASSQDAGMYEQYF; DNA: TGTGCCAGCAGCCAAGATGCGGGAATGTACGAGCAGTACTTC
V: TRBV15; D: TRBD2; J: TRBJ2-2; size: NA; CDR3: CATSRGHGRGTGELFF; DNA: TGTGCCACCAGCAGAGGTCACGGGAGGGGCACCGGGGAGCTGTTTTTT
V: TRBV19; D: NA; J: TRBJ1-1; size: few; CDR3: CASSIGGGDTEAFF; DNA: TGTGCCAGTAGTATCGGCGGCGGGGACACTGAAGCTTTCTTT
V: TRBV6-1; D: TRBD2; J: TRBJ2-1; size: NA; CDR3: CASSEPGWREAYNEQFF; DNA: TGTGCCAGCAGTGAACCGGGATGGCGGGAGGCTTACAATGAGCAGTTCTTC
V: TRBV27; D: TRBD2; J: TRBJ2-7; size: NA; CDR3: CASSTYTGLAMNEQYF; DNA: TGTGCCAGCAGCACTTACACGGGACTAGCGATGAACGAGCAGTACTTC
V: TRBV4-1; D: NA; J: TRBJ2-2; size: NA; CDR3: CASSQGPNTGELFF; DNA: TGCGCCAGCAGCCAGGGACCGAACACCGGGGAGCTGTTTTTT
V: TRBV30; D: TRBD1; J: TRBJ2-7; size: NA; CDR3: CAWRGTGFSYEQYF; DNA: TGTGCCTGGAGGGGGACAGGATTCTCCTACGAGCAGTACTTC
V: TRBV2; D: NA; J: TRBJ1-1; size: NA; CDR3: CASSGQVNTEAFF; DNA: TGTGCCAGCAGTGGACAGGTGAACACTGAAGCTTTCTTT
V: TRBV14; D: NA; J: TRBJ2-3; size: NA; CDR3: CASSPGLHTQYF; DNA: TGTGCCAGCAGCCCGGGACTCCATACGCAGTATTTT
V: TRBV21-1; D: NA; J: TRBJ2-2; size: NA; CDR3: CASSKGGQGPTGELFF; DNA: TGTGCCAGCAGCAAAGGAGGGCAGGGTCCCACCGGGGAGCTGTTTTTT
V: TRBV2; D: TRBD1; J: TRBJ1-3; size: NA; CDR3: CASSETGTGTGNTIYF; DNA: TGTGCCAGCAGTGAGACCGGGACAGGGACCGGAAACACCATATATTTT
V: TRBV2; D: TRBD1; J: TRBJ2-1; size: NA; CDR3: CASSRDRVNEQFF; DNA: TGTGCCAGCTCCCGGGACAGGGTCAATGAGCAGTTCTTC
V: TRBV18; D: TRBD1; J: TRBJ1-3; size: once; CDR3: CASSQTFTTGWIGNTIYF; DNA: TGTGCCAGCTCCCAAACCTTTACGACAGGGTGGATTGGAAACACCATATATTTT
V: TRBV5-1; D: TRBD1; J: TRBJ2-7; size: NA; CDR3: CASSPQGQTSQQYF; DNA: TGCGCCAGCAGCCCACAGGGACAGACGTCTCAGCAGTACTTC
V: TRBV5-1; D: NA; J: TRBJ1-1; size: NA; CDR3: CASSSQAGSGTEAFF; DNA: TGCGCCAGCAGCTCCCAAGCGGGCTCAGGGACTGAAGCTTTCTTT
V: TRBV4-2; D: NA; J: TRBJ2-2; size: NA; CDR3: CASSQDHWGGGELFF; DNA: TGTGCCAGCAGCCAAGATCATTGGGGTGGCGGGGAGCTGTTTTTT
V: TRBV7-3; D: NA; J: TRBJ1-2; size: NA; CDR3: CASSLTFLDSIYGYTF; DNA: TGTGCCAGCAGCTTAACGTTTCTGGATTCGATTTATGGCTACACCTTC
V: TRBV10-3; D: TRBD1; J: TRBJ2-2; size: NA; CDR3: CAISESLTGEAGELFF; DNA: TGTGCCATCAGTGAGTCGCTGACAGGGGAGGCCGGGGAGCTGTTTTTT